This TCR beta chain was recovered during a study of blood T cell repertoires in COVID-19. Study-level background: PBMCs, B-cell-depleted T cells, or T cells were the source of the cDNA or gDNA that made up the material.

Sequencing used immunoSEQ multiplex PCR; TCRdb keeps in-frame clones, though not all of them. The top ten clones hold 1% to 1.5% of a sample with approximately 63,000 clones, 86% of them seen once. The CDR3 contains 15 residues. CDR1 SGHTA and CDR2 FQGTGA come from the germline V gene. J gave up 3 bases and V 6 bases, and 7 bases lay outside the gene matches. V and J are TRBV7-3 and TRBJ2-1; 8 bases agree with TRBD1. Input material: peripheral blood. The TCR comes from a woman aged 80 or over with acute or convalescent COVID-19. In nucleotides, the CDR3 is TGTGCCAGCAGTATCGACAGGGGTTACTACAATGAGCAGTTCTTC. Amino acid sequence: CASSIDRGYYNEQFF.